The TCR beta chain under discussion was sequenced for a study of immune characterization of retroperitoneal liposarcoma (dated by TCRdb to about 2019). As concerns this clonotype: The antigen it binds to is not known. Base qualities are missing; no much larger clone stands one base away.

Libraries were prepared through PCR. Sequencing relied on a NextSeq 500. In-frame beta chains were kept once TCRdb had trimmed the public reads at Q25 with fastp and called clones with MiXCR. Rows are unified per CDR3 protein, each entry keeping the most common DNA and genes. Counted in this sample were over 15,000 distinct CDR3 sequences; 35% to 40% of them appeared once. The ten largest clonotypes hold about 7.8% of the sample. From a lookup of the germline V gene, CDR1 and CDR2 are SGHRS and YFSETQ. The CDR3, cysteine through phenylalanine, is 17 amino acids long. Only the CDR3 region is kept as DNA, spanning 51 bases read in frame from base 1. Trimmed from V: 0 bases; trimmed from J: 6 bases; junction bases lacking a gene match: 13.

Here the chain combines TRBV5-1 and TRBJ2-3; TRBD2 lines up with 7 middle nucleotides. The clonotype was recovered from a male donor with retroperitoneal liposarcoma. The sequencing input was blood. The CDR3 in this case is CASSLGLDGGRIDTQYF. The nucleotides read TGCGCCAGCAGCTTGGGGTTGGATGGCGGGAGAATCGATACGCAGTATTTT.